This TCR beta chain was captured in a study of T cells after yellow fever vaccination. Study-wide results and caveats: Few clonotypes appeared in both CD4 and CD8 compartments. Booster samples showed a return of most primary-vaccination clones (about 96% CD4, 85% to 90% CD8).

V was pared by 4 bases and J by 7 bases, with 13 bases between. The CDR3 is made up of 14 amino acids. Germline CDR1 and CDR2: MNHNS and SASEGT. Note on this clonotype: Antigen specificity is unknown.

TCRdb used MiXCR to reprocess the 5' RACE reads, holding one entry per CDR3 protein. This sample yields 500,000 to 650,000 distinct CDR3 sequences, of which roughly an eighth are seen a single time; under 15% belongs to the top ten. This clonotype was obtained from a man aged 25 to 40 who received the YFV17D yellow fever vaccine. Sequences were derived from PBMCs, sampled on the day of the yellow fever booster vaccination. The chain links TRBV6-1 to TRBJ2-2; D is tentatively TRBD1 or TRBD2 (6 bases each). CDR3: CASSGRGFNGELFF. CDR3 sequence (DNA): TGTGCCAGCAGTGGGAGGGGGTTCAACGGGGAGCTGTTTTTT.